These 32 T cell receptor beta chains originate from one sample sequenced in a study of blood T cell repertoires in COVID-19. Profiled with immunoSEQ multiplex PCR; TCRdb holds only in-frame clones, not every one. Of 150,000 to 180,000 clones listed, approximately 83% are singletons. The specimen sequenced was peripheral blood. The receptors originated from a woman in her sixties or seventies with acute or convalescent COVID-19.

The chain has TRBV25-1 and TRBJ1-1; D unresolved. Germline V lookup: CDR1 MGHDK, CDR2 SYGVNS. CDR3 length: 14 residues. Trimming removed 2 bases from V and 1 base from J, with 8 bases in between. Written as DNA, the CDR3 is TGTGCCAGCAGTGAAAGCTGGTCGAACACTGAAGCTTTCTTT. This codes for CASSESWSNTEAFF.

The chain has TRBV7-3 and TRBJ2-1; TRBD2 aligns across 11 bases. This CDR3 spans 15 amino acids. The V gene's germline CDR1 is SGHTA and CDR2 FQGTGA. The V segment lost 2 bases and the J segment 4 bases; nucleotides outside the gene matches: 1. This chain's CDR3 is CASSLASGGYNEQFF. The DNA of the CDR3 is TGTGCCAGCAGCTTAGCTAGCGGGGGGTACAATGAGCAGTTCTTC.

The chain couples TRBV9 to TRBJ1-3, with unresolved D. Per germline, CDR1 SGDLS and CDR2 YYNGEE. The CDR3 totals 15 residues. V was clipped by 4 bases and J by 0 bases, with 11 bases between them. The CDR3 sequence: CASSPGRSSGNTIYF. Here the CDR3 DNA reads TGTGCCAGCAGCCCCGGTAGGAGCTCTGGAAACACCATATATTTT.

A few counts support this clone. The chain couples TRBV7-2 to TRBJ1-1; 12 bases align to TRBD1. The CDR3 length is 16 residues. Germline V gene sequence: CDR1 SGHTA, CDR2 FQGNSA. Trimming removed 0 bases from V and 4 bases from J; junction bases left unmatched: 3. The CDR3 bases are TGTGCCAGCAGCTTAGCGGGACAGGGGGCGATCACTGAAGCTTTCTTT. Its protein product is CASSLAGQGAITEAFF.

This chain joins TRBV6-1 and TRBJ1-5; D is perhaps TRBD1 (5 bases). Deletions cut 4 bases from V and 1 base from J, with 20 bases between. The CDR3 sequence is 18 residues long. Germline CDR1 and CDR2: MNHNS and SASEGT. In DNA form, the CDR3 reads TGTGCCAGCAGTGGGCCAAAACGGGGGGGTTGGAGCAATCAGCCCCAGCATTTT. It translates to CASSGPKRGGWSNQPQHF.

V and J are TRBV27 and TRBJ2-2; D not resolved. With 6 bases removed from V and 1 base from J, the gap between germline ends came to 6 bases. The CDR3 runs 13 residues. CDR1 and CDR2 from the germline V gene are MNHEY and SMNVEV (reference sequence). CDR3: CASSRQNTGELFF. The CDR3, as DNA: TGTGCCAGCAGCCGACAGAACACCGGGGAGCTGTTTTTT.

The J gene is TRBJ2-1, the V gene TRBV10-3; D is possibly TRBD1 (6 bases). Trimming removed 4 bases from V and 7 bases from J, with 14 bases in between. Germline V gives CDR1 ENHRY, CDR2 SYGVKD. CDR3 length: 14 residues. The CDR3 loop reads CAISAAQDSNEQFF. DNA of the CDR3: TGTGCCATCAGTGCCGCCCAGGACAGTAATGAGCAGTTCTTC.

The chain has TRBV5-1 and TRBJ1-2; D is unresolved. Germline V CDR1 and CDR2: SGHRS, YFSETQ. The length of the CDR3 is 14 residues. V gave up 1 base and J gave up 0 bases, with 7 bases separating them. The CDR3 region is CASSLNGANYGYTF. The CDR3, as DNA: TGCGCCAGCAGCTTGAACGGGGCTAACTATGGCTACACCTTC.

The V and J genes are TRBV6-6 and TRBJ1-1; D remains unclear. Between the trimmed V and J ends, which lost 6 bases and 5 bases, there was a span of 13 bases. The CDR3 spans 13 residues. Germline V lookup: CDR1 MNHNY, CDR2 SVGAGI (reference sequence). Written as DNA, the CDR3 is TGTGCCAGCAGCCCCCCGGGATTGACTGAAGCTTTCTTT. This encodes CASSPPGLTEAFF.

This chain uses TRBV5-6 with TRBJ1-2; 7 nucleotides align to TRBD1. CDR1 SGHDT and CDR2 YYEEEE come from the germline V gene. With V trimmed by 3 bases and J by 4 bases, 3 bases remained unmatched. The CDR3 sequence is 13 residues long. CDR3 in DNA: TGTGCCAGCAGCTACGACAGGGTCTATGGCTACACCTTC. It specifies CASSYDRVYGYTF.

V usage is TRBV5-1 and J usage is TRBJ2-5; TRBD1 matches at 10 bases. The J segment lost 5 bases and the V segment lost 0 bases, leaving 7 bases of the junction unmatched. This CDR3 region has 16 residues. Germline lookup yields CDR1 SGHRS and CDR2 YFSETQ. The CDR3 loop is CASSLGAGTGAETQYF. CDR3 coding DNA: TGCGCCAGCAGCTTGGGGGCCGGGACAGGGGCGGAGACCCAGTACTTC. The full variable domain, in which reference TRBV5-1 and TRBJ2-5 provide the parts outside the CDR3, is KAGVTQTPRYLIKTRGQQVTLSCSPISGHRSVSWYQQTPGQGLQFLFEYFSETQRNKGNFPGRFSGRQFSNSRSEMNVSTLELGDSALYLCASSLGAGTGAETQYFGPGTRLLVL.

The gene calls are TRBV18 and TRBJ1-2; TRBD1 matches 10 bases. V shed 6 bases, J shed 6 bases, and the junction held 4 bases outside the gene matches. Germline V gene sequence: CDR1 KGHSH, CDR2 LQKENI. The CDR3 has 13 amino acids. The CDR3 nucleotides read TGTGCCAGCTCTAAGACAGGGGGCGATGGCTACACCTTC. This gives the protein CASSKTGGDGYTF.

J is TRBJ1-1 and V is TRBV6-5; D ambiguous. Per germline, CDR1 MNHEY and CDR2 SVGAGI. The CDR3 consists of 15 residues. V was clipped by 6 bases and J by 0 bases, with 14 bases between them. CDR3: CASSHHPGMNTEAFF. The DNA of the CDR3 is TGTGCCAGCAGCCATCATCCAGGAATGAACACTGAAGCTTTCTTT.

The rearrangement uses TRBV4-1 and TRBJ2-6; possibly TRBD1 for D (5 bases). The CDR3 covers 16 residues. With 4 bases removed from V and 1 base from J, the gap between germline ends came to 11 bases. CDR1 is MGHRA and CDR2 is YSYEKL in the germline V gene. The CDR3 DNA follows: TGCGCCAGCAGCCCAAACTCAGGGTCTGGGGCCAACGTCCTGACTTTC. Translating gives CASSPNSGSGANVLTF.

The chain employs TRBV4-2 and TRBJ1-2, with D uncertain. The CDR3 is 16 amino acids. The germline CDR1 and CDR2 sequences are LGHNA and YNFKEQ. Trimming pared 0 bases from V and 5 bases from J, leaving 16 bases between. CDR3 loop: CASSQDRMGSGYGYTF. CDR3 in DNA: TGTGCCAGCAGCCAAGATAGAATGGGATCGGGATATGGCTACACCTTC.

J is TRBJ2-5 and V is TRBV5-1; 7 positions match TRBD1. The CDR3 extends over 14 amino acids. With 5 bases clipped from V and 5 bases from J, the junction kept 9 bases outside the gene matches. Germline V gene lookup returns CDR1 SGHRS and CDR2 YFSETQ. CDR3 sequence: CASRSTGAVETQYF. DNA for the CDR3: TGCGCCAGCAGATCTACAGGGGCGGTCGAGACCCAGTACTTC. The full variable domain, in which reference TRBV5-1 and TRBJ2-5 provide the parts outside the CDR3, is KAGVTQTPRYLIKTRGQQVTLSCSPISGHRSVSWYQQTPGQGLQFLFEYFSETQRNKGNFPGRFSGRQFSNSRSEMNVSTLELGDSALYLCASRSTGAVETQYFGPGTRLLVL.

V and J are TRBV6-2 or TRBV6-3 and TRBJ1-2; D is uncertain. V lost 0 bases to trimming and J lost 8 bases, with 7 bases between them. The CDR3 loop spans 12 amino acids. Germline V gene data show CDR1 as MNHEY and CDR2 as SVGEGT. This CDR3 is CASSYSTRGYTF. CDR3 coding DNA: TGTGCCAGCAGTTACTCTACCCGGGGCTACACCTTC.

J is TRBJ2-1 and V is TRBV7-9; 7 nucleotides align to TRBD2. The V and J ends lost 3 bases and 15 bases, in that order; junction bases with no gene match: 11. Germline CDR1 reads SEHNR; CDR2 reads FQNEAQ (reference sequence). This CDR3 contains 13 residues. CDR3 loop: CASSFPGSGLLFF. The CDR3 coding sequence is TGTGCCAGCAGCTTCCCTGGTAGCGGGCTATTGTTCTTC.

The gene calls are TRBV5-1 and TRBJ1-4, with 12 bases fitting TRBD1. With 5 bases clipped from V and 7 bases from J, the junction kept 15 bases outside the gene matches. Germline V gene lookup returns CDR1 SGHRS and CDR2 YFSETQ. The CDR3 covers 18 residues. CDR3 in amino acids: CASRLGAGTGGLGEKLFF. The CDR3 bases are TGCGCCAGCAGGCTAGGAGCTGGGACAGGGGGCCTAGGTGAAAAACTGTTTTTT. The complete variable domain, with remaining parts taken from reference TRBV5-1 and TRBJ1-4, reads KAGVTQTPRYLIKTRGQQVTLSCSPISGHRSVSWYQQTPGQGLQFLFEYFSETQRNKGNFPGRFSGRQFSNSRSEMNVSTLELGDSALYLCASRLGAGTGGLGEKLFFGSGTQLSVL.

This chain joins TRBV7-8 and TRBJ2-2, with D possibly being TRBD1 (5 bases). V lost 1 base, J lost 1 base, and 13 bases lay in between. The germline V gene encodes CDR1 SGHVS and CDR2 FQNEAQ. The CDR3 extends over 17 amino acids. The CDR3 DNA sequence: TGTGCCAGCAGCTTAGTCGTTTCAGGGCGGAACACCGGGGAGCTGTTTTTT. It codes for CASSLVVSGRNTGELFF.

CDR3 residues: CASSLRGDTEAFF. The CDR3 DNA is TGTGCCAGCAGCTTACGGGGGGACACTGAAGCTTTCTTT. The chain couples TRBV7-3 to TRBJ1-1, with D maybe TRBD1 (5 bases). V was clipped by 2 bases and J by 3 bases, with 7 bases between them. Germline V lookup: CDR1 SGHTA, CDR2 FQGTGA. The CDR3 is 13 residues long.

The chain links TRBV9 to TRBJ1-3, with D unclear. V dropped 3 bases and J dropped 8 bases, with 18 bases sitting between them. Germline V gene data show CDR1 as SGDLS and CDR2 as YYNGEE. The CDR3 is 15 residues long. The CDR3: CASSEGNLRRDTIYF. The CDR3 DNA sequence: TGTGCCAGCAGCGAGGGAAACCTCCGGAGGGACACCATATATTTT.

As for this clone: This may arise from a read error, as a much more abundant clone is one base away. V and J are TRBV6-6 and TRBJ1-2, with 7 bases fitting TRBD1. This CDR3 is built from 13 residues. Losses at the gene ends were 6 bases for V and 3 bases for J; bases not matched to a gene: 4. The V gene's germline CDR1 is MNHNY and CDR2 SVGAGI (reference sequence). For the CDR3, the DNA is TGTGCCAGCAGCCTAACAGGGGACTATGGCTACACCTTC. Translation: CASSLTGDYGYTF.

The rearrangement links TRBV3-1 (or the pseudogene TRBV3-2) to TRBJ1-6; TRBD1 matches at 8 bases. CDR3 length: 16 residues. V gave up 1 base and J gave up 7 bases; unmatched junction bases: 6. The germline V gene has CDR1 LGHDT and CDR2 YNNKEL (reference sequence). The CDR3 is CASSQGGAGGNSPLHF. Here the CDR3 DNA reads TGTGCCAGCAGCCAAGGCGGAGCAGGGGGCAATTCACCCCTCCACTTT.

V is TRBV5-5 and J is TRBJ2-2; the D gene is possibly TRBD1 (6 bases). V lost 4 bases and J lost 1, with 14 bases in between. The CDR3 runs to 16 residues. Germline V gives CDR1 SGHKS, CDR2 YYEKEE (reference sequence). The CDR3 DNA sequence: TGTGCCAGCAGCCTGATGACAGGACGGAACACCGGGGAGCTGTTTTTT. As protein: CASSLMTGRNTGELFF.

V usage is TRBV5-6 and J usage is TRBJ1-2; 11 nucleotides line up with TRBD1. Trimming took 3 bases from V and 8 from J; bases not matched to a gene: 18. CDR3 length equals 18 residues. Germline CDR1 SGHDT, CDR2 YYEEEE. This CDR3 reads CASSSTGQGAQPQLGYTF. As DNA, the CDR3 is TGTGCCAGCAGCTCAACAGGACAGGGGGCCCAGCCCCAGTTGGGCTACACCTTC.

The chain employs TRBV6-1 and TRBJ2-2; the D gene is possibly TRBD1 (5 bases). In germline, CDR1 is MNHNS, CDR2 SASEGT. The CDR3 totals 15 residues. V dropped 2 bases and J dropped 5 bases, with 12 bases sitting between them. The CDR3 spells CASSEHRKTTGELFF. The CDR3 nucleotides are TGTGCCAGCAGTGAACACAGGAAAACGACCGGGGAGCTGTTTTTT.

This clone was seen just once. The V gene is TRBV12-3 or TRBV12-4, the J gene TRBJ2-1, with D uncertain. The CDR3 contains 13 residues. Trimming took 2 bases from V and 9 from J, leaving 11 bases between them. CDR3 coding DNA: TGTGCCAGCAGTTTATATCGATTTAGTGAGCAGTTCTTC. This gives the protein CASSLYRFSEQFF.

There are a few counts of this clone. The chain uses TRBV10-1 and TRBJ2-7, with TRBD1 matching 12 bases. The CDR3 sequence is 15 residues long. V gave up 4 bases and J gave up 6 bases; unmatched junction bases: 7. CDR1 is WNHNN and CDR2 is SYGVQD in the germline V gene (reference sequence). CDR3: CASSGAGQGAIEQYF. DNA for the CDR3: TGCGCCAGCAGTGGCGCGGGACAGGGGGCGATCGAGCAGTACTTC.

This clone was detected only once. The V call is TRBV28, the J call TRBJ2-7, with TRBD1 matching 9 bases. This CDR3 has 12 amino acids. V lost 10 bases to trimming and J lost 8 bases; unmatched junction nucleotides: 9. Germline V gene data show CDR1 as MDHEN and CDR2 as SYDVKM. The CDR3 sequence is CATGDRVYQQYV. As DNA, the CDR3 is TGTGCCACCGGGGACAGGGTTTATCAGCAGTACGTC.

This chain uses TRBV7-9 with TRBJ2-6; D remains unclear. This CDR3 comprises 15 residues. Trimming left V 5 bases short and J 1 base short, with 9 bases between. The germline V gene has CDR1 SEHNR and CDR2 FQNEAQ (reference sequence). CDR3 in amino acids: CASSPHSSGANVLTF. For the CDR3, the DNA is TGTGCCAGCAGCCCCCACTCTTCTGGGGCCAACGTCCTGACTTTC. Full variable domain (outside the CDR3, taken from reference TRBV7-9 and TRBJ2-6): DTGVSQNPRHKITKRGQNVTFRCDPISEHNRLYWYRQTLGQGPEFLTYFQNEAQLEKSRLLSDRFSAERPKGSFSTLEIQRTEQGDSAMYLCASSPHSSGANVLTFGAGSRLTVL.

The V gene is TRBV11-2, the J gene TRBJ1-1; 10 nucleotides line up with TRBD1. The CDR3 runs to 15 residues. Germline values: CDR1 SGHAT, CDR2 FQNNGV. The V segment lost 3 bases and the J segment 5 bases; nucleotides outside the gene matches: 6. The CDR3 here is CASSFQTGGWTEAFF. The CDR3 DNA follows: TGTGCCAGCAGCTTCCAGACAGGGGGCTGGACTGAAGCTTTCTTT.